The T cell receptor beta chain under discussion was sequenced for a study of blood T cell repertoires in COVID-19 (dated by TCRdb to 2018 to 2021). Context from the whole study: Samples covering the acute and convalescent phases of COVID-19 were provided by collaborators in the United States, Italy and Spain. The material from the prospective study consisted of cDNA or gDNA derived from T cells, B-cell-depleted T cells, or PBMCs. Subjects who had been exposed to COVID-19, were actively infected with it, or had recovered from it provided the deeply sampled blood TCRbeta repertoires that made up the dataset. The repertoires were released in a freely available public database meant as a resource for research on the immune response to SARS-CoV-2. The samples were drawn from the first 160 participants of the ongoing ImmuneRACE study and from 950 to 1,500 subjects provided by 6 global collaborators. The sample metadata nearly always contained a de-identified subject ID, COVID-19 status, age in years and sex. Where available, HLA class I and class II types were taken from metadata supplied by the sample provider and were not determined by assay-based typing.

The paper's findings and limits, for the study overall: The quantity of clinical and demographic metadata differed by source and by participant and was supplied without curation.

The collaborating institutions used their own protocols to collect whole blood in K2EDTA tubes. Collaborator samples were shipped for TCRbeta analysis as frozen whole blood, isolated PBMCs, or DNA extracted from either sample type. Including cysteine and phenylalanine, the CDR3 has 16 amino acids. The entry retains the CDR3 DNA only, 48 bases that are in frame from base 1. The germline V gene encodes CDR1 MDHEN and CDR2 SYDVKM. Relative to germline, V is missing 5 bases and J is missing 3 bases, with 10 bases of the junction outside any gene match. TCRbeta CDR3 regions were amplified from genomic DNA using the immunoSEQ Assay, a bias-controlled multiplex PCR. Per the source publication's procedure: Nucleated cell counts per sample were estimated from amplification of reference gene primers within the assay. To quantify the absolute abundance of each unique TCRbeta CDR3 rearrangement, sequence reads were collapsed and filtered. Productive Simpson clonality was computed per sample as the square root of Simpson's diversity index over productive rearrangements. TCRdb retrieved this table from immuneACCESS and kept in-frame rearrangements only. Not all clones are present; in checked studies, unresolved V genes account for under half, and no reason is known for the remainder. V and J calls and clone size are given by that table; D and trimming were obtained from the DNA. The sample yields approximately 120,000 clones; 65% to 90% were counted once. The top ten constitute just over 6.5% of the sample.

Regarding this clone: The clone's antigen remains unknown. No base qualities exist here, and no much larger clone lies one base off it.

The clonotype was recovered from an elderly man with active or convalescent COVID-19. This receptor chain uses TRBV28 and TRBJ1-1, with 9 junctional bases fitting TRBD1. The source material was peripheral blood. The DNA is as follows: TGTGCCAGCAGTAACAGGGGGCTCGTTGGGTACACTGAAGCTTTCTTT. Its amino acids are CASSNRGLVGYTEAFF.